This TCR beta chain was found in a study of blood T cell repertoires in COVID-19. This CDR3 has 17 amino acids. The germline gives CDR1 SGHNT, CDR2 YYREEE (reference sequence). Trimming cost V 3 bases and J 2 bases; bases outside gene matches: 9. Method: immunoSEQ multiplex PCR; TCRdb's copy keeps in-frame clones and lacks some. In the table there are about 350,000 clones, more than 70% of which are singletons. This rearrangement joins TRBV5-4 to TRBJ2-3, with TRBD2 matching 10 bases. The clonotype originates from a woman aged 55-75 years with COVID-19, enrolled during active disease. The sequencing sample was made of peripheral blood. DNA of the CDR3: TGTGCCAGCAGCTGGGGTAGCGGGGGGACCCCCACAGATACGCAGTATTTT. The encoded protein is CASSWGSGGTPTDTQYF.